The 23 T cell receptor beta chains in this list originate from one sample, sequenced in a study of shared clonotypes between healthy human individuals. The naive CD8 fraction comprised CD45RO-negative cells positively selected for CCR7 and excluded terminally differentiated effector memory CD45RA+ cells. Measured with immunoSEQ multiplex PCR; TCRdb has only the in-frame clones, and not every one. The table lists about 2 million clones, just under 95% of them singletons. Material: naive CD8+ T cells sorted from blood. The receptors come from a man younger than 30 in good health.

The V call is TRBV28, the J call TRBJ2-7; D unclear. Germline assignment: CDR1 MDHEN and CDR2 SYDVKM. This CDR3 is 12 amino acids long. V was clipped by 6 bases and J by 0 bases, with 6 bases between them. CDR3 DNA sequence: TGTGCCAGCAGATACAACTCCTACGAGCAGTACTTC. Amino acid sequence: CASRYNSYEQYF.

J is TRBJ1-1 and V is TRBV29-1; possibly TRBD1 for D (6 bases). The V and J ends lost 0 bases and 1 base respectively, with 9 bases between them. CDR3 length: 14 residues. Germline values: CDR1 SQVTM, CDR2 ANQGSEA. CDR3 sequence: CSVEEPGENTEAFF. DNA of the CDR3: TGCAGCGTTGAAGAGCCAGGGGAGAACACTGAAGCTTTCTTT.

This chain links TRBV27 with TRBJ2-1; 8 nucleotides align to TRBD2. Per the germline V gene, CDR1 is MNHEY and CDR2 is SMNVEV (reference sequence). J gave up 7 bases and V 5 bases, and 13 bases lay outside the gene matches. The CDR3 spans 16 residues. CDR3 loop: CASSTSAGVVYNEQFF. The CDR3 nucleotides read TGTGCCAGCAGTACCTCAGCGGGAGTGGTTTATAATGAGCAGTTCTTC.

The chain recombines TRBV2 with TRBJ1-4; perhaps TRBD1 as D (5 bases). V lost 2 bases, J lost 4 bases, and 11 bases lay in between. There are 15 residues in the CDR3. From germline, CDR1 is SNHLY and CDR2 FYNNEI. CDR3 region: CASSESGGNNEKLFF. The DNA of the CDR3 is TGTGCCAGCAGTGAATCCGGGGGGAATAATGAAAAACTGTTTTTT. The whole variable domain, remainder taken from reference TRBV2 and TRBJ1-4, is EPEVTQTPSHQVTQMGQEVILRCVPISNHLYFYWYRQILGQKVEFLVSFYNNEISEKSEIFDDQFSVERPDGSNFTLKIRSTKLEDSAMYFCASSESGGNNEKLFFGSGTQLSVL.

The chain is built from TRBV30 and TRBJ2-1, with TRBD2 as a possible D gene (5 bases). Germline values: CDR1 GTSNPN, CDR2 SVGIG (reference sequence). This CDR3 contains 14 residues. V was clipped by 2 bases and J by 4 bases, with 12 bases between them. CDR3 loop: CAWSIGEGYNEQFF. The CDR3 region has the DNA TGTGCCTGGAGTATCGGGGAAGGGTACAATGAGCAGTTCTTC.

A remark on this clone: Other DNA sequences in this sample translate to the same CDR3. V gene TRBV27 combines with J gene TRBJ2-7; TRBD2 matches 8 bases. CDR3 size: 15 residues. The V segment lost 2 bases and the J segment 0 bases; nucleotides outside the gene matches: 3. Germline V gives CDR1 MNHEY, CDR2 SMNVEV (reference sequence). The CDR3 loop reads CASSLGAGASYEQYF. CDR3 in DNA: TGTGCCAGCAGTTTAGGAGCGGGAGCCTCCTACGAGCAGTACTTC.

As regards this clone: The same CDR3 can be traced to other DNA sequences in this sample. CDR3 DNA: TGTGCCAGCAGTCTCCAGGAGAACACTGAAGCTTTCTTT. As protein: CASSLQENTEAFF. This chain links TRBV7-9 with TRBJ1-1; D is undetermined. Germline V gives CDR1 SEHNR, CDR2 FQNEAQ (reference sequence). This CDR3 has 13 amino acids. V lost 6 bases to trimming and J lost 1 base, with 9 bases between them.

The chain uses TRBV6-6 and TRBJ1-5; D unresolved. The CDR3 consists of 12 residues. Per the germline V gene, CDR1 is MNHNY and CDR2 is SVGAGI (reference sequence). Trimming removed 6 bases from V and 4 bases from J, with 7 bases in between. The CDR3 loop reads CASSPVNQPQHF. The CDR3, as DNA: TGTGCCAGCAGCCCCGTGAATCAGCCCCAGCATTTT.

The table lists this clone with a few counts. The sample has other DNA sequences that encode this CDR3 too. The chain carries TRBV4-3 and TRBJ2-1, with D uncertain. Between the trimmed V and J ends, which lost 0 bases and 4 bases, there was a span of 4 bases. Germline loops: CDR1 LGHNA, CDR2 YSLEER. The CDR3 has 13 amino acids. The CDR3 nucleotides are TGCGCCAGCAGCCAAGATCTTTACAATGAGCAGTTCTTC. Amino acids: CASSQDLYNEQFF.

The chain is built from TRBV19 and TRBJ1-6; perhaps TRBD1 as D (6 bases). Trimming removed 10 bases from V and 8 bases from J, with 21 bases in between. The length of the CDR3 is 15 residues. Germline V CDR1 and CDR2: LNHDA, SQIVND (reference sequence). The CDR3 reads CATASREAGDSPLHF. CDR3 in DNA: TGTGCCACTGCAAGCCGGGAGGCAGGGGATTCACCCCTCCACTTT.

This rearrangement joins TRBV2 to TRBJ2-1, with 11 bases matching TRBD1. The CDR3 loop spans 17 amino acids. Trimming took 5 bases from V and 1 from J; bases not matched to a gene: 7. Per the germline V gene, CDR1 is SNHLY and CDR2 is FYNNEI. The CDR3 DNA sequence: TGTGCCAGCAGTACCGGACAGGGGGCAGGGTCCTACAATGAGCAGTTCTTC. Protein sequence: CASSTGQGAGSYNEQFF.

The J gene is TRBJ2-3, the V gene TRBV5-6, with 7 bases that match TRBD1. The CDR3 contains 16 residues. With 2 bases clipped from V and 8 bases from J, the junction kept 14 bases outside the gene matches. The germline CDR1 and CDR2 sequences are SGHDT and YYEEEE. CDR3 amino acids: CASSFSSAGGRSTQYF. The DNA for the CDR3 is TGTGCCAGCAGCTTTTCCAGCGCAGGGGGACGATCTACGCAGTATTTT.

The chain has TRBV9 and TRBJ2-3, with D maybe TRBD1 (5 bases). V was cut by 1 base and J by 0 bases, with 12 bases left in between. The CDR3 sequence is 16 residues long. Germline V lookup: CDR1 SGDLS, CDR2 YYNGEE. CDR3 region: CASSVKQDESTDTQYF. CDR3 DNA sequence: TGTGCCAGCAGCGTAAAACAGGATGAAAGCACAGATACGCAGTATTTT.

With respect to this clone: This sample includes further DNA sequences coding for the same CDR3. The gene calls are TRBV27 and TRBJ2-7, with a possible D match to TRBD1 (5 bases). The V and J ends lost 2 bases and 2 bases respectively, with 7 bases between them. Germline V lookup: CDR1 MNHEY, CDR2 SMNVEV (reference sequence). The CDR3 has 13 residues. This chain's CDR3 is CASSLATAYEQYF. CDR3 nucleotide sequence: TGTGCCAGCAGTTTAGCGACAGCCTACGAGCAGTACTTC.

The chain has TRBV6-1 and TRBJ1-1; 7 nucleotides match TRBD1. Germline-derived CDR1 and CDR2 are MNHNS and SASEGT. CDR3 length: 15 amino acids. V gave up 3 bases and J gave up 5 bases; unmatched junction bases: 9. The CDR3 loop reads CASSDGEGARTEAFF. The CDR3 DNA sequence: TGTGCCAGCAGTGATGGAGAGGGGGCGCGTACTGAAGCTTTCTTT.

This chain uses TRBV6-5 with TRBJ2-7; 10 bases are a match to TRBD2. The germline gives CDR1 MNHEY, CDR2 SVGAGI. This CDR3 has 13 residues. With 5 bases clipped from V and 5 bases from J, the junction kept 3 bases outside the gene matches. The CDR3: CASSLAGEHEQYF. For the CDR3, the DNA is TGTGCCAGCAGTCTAGCGGGAGAGCACGAGCAGTACTTC.

This sequence joins TRBV21-1 and TRBJ1-6; TRBD1, the table's D call, lacks a check against the DNA. TRBV21-1 is described as a pseudogene. CDR3 length equals 19 residues. CDR3 amino acids: CASTRGSTGERSYNSPLHF. In DNA form, the CDR3 reads TGTGCCAGCACCAGGGGGAGTACAGGGGAGAGGTCCTATAATTCACCCCTCCACTTT.

The chain links TRBV7-9 to TRBJ2-7; D is undetermined. Between the trimmed V and J ends, which lost 5 bases and 0 bases, there was a span of 8 bases. The CDR3 extends over 13 amino acids. Germline loops: CDR1 SEHNR, CDR2 FQNEAQ (reference sequence). The CDR3 nucleotides are TGTGCCAGCAGCGCCGCTACCTCCTACGAGCAGTACTTC. This codes for CASSAATSYEQYF. Full variable domain (missing parts from reference TRBV7-9 and TRBJ2-7): DTGVSQNPRHKITKRGQNVTFRCDPISEHNRLYWYRQTLGQGPEFLTYFQNEAQLEKSRLLSDRFSAERPKGSFSTLEIQRTEQGDSAMYLCASSAATSYEQYFGPGTRLTVT.

The chain links TRBV7-9 to TRBJ2-7; TRBD2 matches 10 bases. The CDR3 runs to 17 residues. Germline CDR1 SEHNR, CDR2 FQNEAQ (reference sequence). Trimming took 5 bases from V and 6 from J; bases not matched to a gene: 16. This chain's CDR3 is CASSLALASGSLFEQYF. Written as DNA, the CDR3 is TGTGCCAGCAGCCTCGCCCTGGCTAGCGGGAGTCTCTTCGAGCAGTACTTC.

This chain connects TRBV9 to TRBJ2-7; D might be TRBD2 (5 bases). Trimming stripped 4 bases from V and 4 bases from J, with 15 bases between. The CDR3 is 14 amino acids. Germline V CDR1 and CDR2: SGDLS, YYNGEE. The CDR3 DNA reads as TGTGCCAGCAGCCCCTTTGAGTGGACTTACGAGCAGTACTTC. Translating gives CASSPFEWTYEQYF.

The chain couples TRBV7-9 to TRBJ1-6; D remains unclear. This CDR3 is built from 16 residues. The germline V gene has CDR1 SEHNR and CDR2 FQNEAQ (reference sequence). The V end lost 0 bases, the J end lost 1 base, and 7 bases lay between the germline ends. CDR3 coding DNA: TGTGCCAGCAGCTTAGCTATGAATTCCTATAATTCACCCCTCCACTTT. Translation: CASSLAMNSYNSPLHF.

This clone was counted between two and nine times. The V call is TRBV7-3, the J call TRBJ1-1; 7 bases fit TRBD1. Germline assignment: CDR1 SGHTA and CDR2 FQGTGA. The J segment lost 3 bases and the V segment lost 6 bases, leaving 4 bases of the junction unmatched. The CDR3 has 13 residues. For the CDR3, the DNA is TGTGCCAGCAGGCTTACAGGGGACACTGAAGCTTTCTTT. It encodes CASRLTGDTEAFF.

The sample holds one count of this clone. In the same sample, other DNA sequences code for this CDR3. The V and J genes are TRBV6-5 and TRBJ2-3, with 8 bases that match TRBD1. Looked up from germline, CDR1 is MNHEY and CDR2 is SVGAGI. Trimming at V came to 5 bases and at J to 3 bases, leaving 1 base not matched to a gene. There are 13 residues in the CDR3. In DNA form, the CDR3 reads TGTGCCAGCAGTGGGACAGGAACAGATACGCAGTATTTT. Translating gives CASSGTGTDTQYF.